This T cell receptor beta chain was observed in a study of cytomegalovirus exposure and HLA in healthy donors. Germline loops: CDR1 MNHNY, CDR2 SVGAGI (reference sequence). V was trimmed by 6 bases and J by 1 base, leaving 13 bases between them. The CDR3 sequence is 14 residues long. Overall study results and limits: It was reported that the classifier diagnosed cytomegalovirus status with high specificity and sensitivity in both the original and validation cohorts.

As for this clone: What it recognizes is unknown.

Profiling relied on immunoSEQ multiplex PCR, and the TCRdb table lists in-frame clones only, not all of them. This sample yields roughly 170,000 clones, of which about 80% are seen a single time; 2.5% to 3% belongs to the top ten. The validation cohort, a group of more than 95 subjects, included the donors and was separate from the roughly 620-subject first cohort. Sequencing used PBMCs. This clonotype was obtained from a woman younger than 35 in good health and CMV-seropositive. The chain joins TRBV6-6 to TRBJ2-7; D is unclear. Here the CDR3 reads CASRNPGPSYEQYF. As DNA, the CDR3 is TGTGCCAGCAGGAACCCCGGTCCATCCTACGAGCAGTACTTC.